This T cell receptor (beta chain) comes out of a study of a mutant IDH1 vaccine in newly diagnosed glioma. Study summary: Either 4-6 weeks after radiotherapy alone or alongside temozolomide, vaccination was begun. Treated patients, around 60% male and about 38% female, averaged roughly 40 years of age.

About this clone: Its antigen remains unknown.

The CDR3 has 16 amino acids. V was cut by 1 base and J by 0 bases, with 10 bases left in between. Whole-study findings and limits: Induction of immune responses by the vaccine occurred in 85% to 95% of patients. Pseudoprogression appears to have had no connection to changes in top peripheral T cell clonotypes.

This sample's time point: week 35, safety follow-up. Vaccination comprised doses that each held 300 ug of mutant IDH1 20-mer peptide, plus topical imiquimod. Sequencing was performed with immunoSEQ multiplex PCR; in TCRdb, only in-frame clones are kept and a portion is missing. The table has tens of thousands of clones, around 87% seen once. Sequenced material: PBMCs, taken from a glioma patient whose treatment included an IDH1 peptide vaccine. J is TRBJ1-5 and V is TRBV23-1; no reliable D call. TRBV23-1 is an ORF; its function is uncertain. The clonotype comes from a man aged 35 to 55 with glioma. CDR3 in amino acids: CASSQFSECSNQPQHF. Here the CDR3 DNA reads TGCGCCAGCAGTCAATTCTCGGAATGTAGCAATCAGCCCCAGCATTTT.